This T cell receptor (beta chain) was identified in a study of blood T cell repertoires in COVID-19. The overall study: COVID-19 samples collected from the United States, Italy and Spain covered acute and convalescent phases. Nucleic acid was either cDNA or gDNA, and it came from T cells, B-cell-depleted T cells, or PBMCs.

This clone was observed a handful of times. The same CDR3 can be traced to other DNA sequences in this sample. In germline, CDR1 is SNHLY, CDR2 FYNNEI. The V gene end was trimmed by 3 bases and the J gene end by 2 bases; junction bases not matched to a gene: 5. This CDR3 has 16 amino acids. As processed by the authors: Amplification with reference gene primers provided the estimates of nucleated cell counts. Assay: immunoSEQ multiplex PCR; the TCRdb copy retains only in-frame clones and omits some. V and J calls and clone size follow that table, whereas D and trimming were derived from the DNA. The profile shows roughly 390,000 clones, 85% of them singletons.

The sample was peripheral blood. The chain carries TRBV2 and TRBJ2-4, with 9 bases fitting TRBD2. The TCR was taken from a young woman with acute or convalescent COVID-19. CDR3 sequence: CASSERGGRTKNIQYF. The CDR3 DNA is TGTGCCAGCAGTGAGCGGGGGGGCAGGACCAAAAACATTCAGTACTTC.